This T cell receptor (beta chain) was captured in a study of blood T cell repertoires in COVID-19. Study as a whole: Acute and convalescent COVID-19 samples came from the United States, Italy and Spain. PBMCs, B-cell-depleted T cells, or T cells were the source of the cDNA or gDNA that made up the material.

Original analysis: Researchers report that nucleated cell counts were estimated from reference gene primer amplification. TCRdb keeps only in-frame clones here, not all; method: immunoSEQ multiplex PCR. The V and J calls and clone size were taken over from that table, and D and trimming were inferred from the DNA. Of over 85,000 clones in the sample, 85% were seen once. This CDR3 region has 18 residues. V gave up 2 bases and J gave up 7 bases; unmatched junction bases: 12. From germline, CDR1 is SGHRS and CDR2 YFSETQ. This sequence was found in a man between 60 and 70 years old with acute or convalescent COVID-19. The rearrangement links TRBV5-1 to TRBJ2-1; TRBD2 agrees at 13 bases. The sample taken for sequencing was peripheral blood. In DNA, the CDR3 is TGCGCCAGCAGCTTTAGACTAGCGGGAGGAGGGTTAGTTAATGAGCAGTTCTTC. Its protein is CASSFRLAGGGLVNEQFF.